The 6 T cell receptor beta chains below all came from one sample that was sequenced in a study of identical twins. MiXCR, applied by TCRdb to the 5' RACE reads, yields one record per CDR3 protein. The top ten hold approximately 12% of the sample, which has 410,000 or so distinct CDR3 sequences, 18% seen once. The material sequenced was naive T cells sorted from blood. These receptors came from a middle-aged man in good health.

Written as DNA, the CDR3 is TGTGCCAGCAGCTTGTTAGCGGGAGGGTCGGCAGATACGCAGTATTTT. Protein product: CASSLLAGGSADTQYF. The J gene is TRBJ2-3, the V gene TRBV7-9; TRBD2 agrees at 11 bases. V lost 3 bases and J lost 4; bases outside the gene matches: 6. Germline CDR1 is SEHNR and CDR2 is FQNEAQ (reference sequence). The CDR3 runs to 16 residues.

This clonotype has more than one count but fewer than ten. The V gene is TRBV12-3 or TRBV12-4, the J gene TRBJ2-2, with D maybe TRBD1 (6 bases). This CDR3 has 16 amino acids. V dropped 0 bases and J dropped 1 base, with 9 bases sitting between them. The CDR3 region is CASSLAQGLNTGELFF. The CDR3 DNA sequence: TGTGCCAGCAGTTTAGCGCAGGGGCTGAACACCGGGGAGCTGTTTTTT.

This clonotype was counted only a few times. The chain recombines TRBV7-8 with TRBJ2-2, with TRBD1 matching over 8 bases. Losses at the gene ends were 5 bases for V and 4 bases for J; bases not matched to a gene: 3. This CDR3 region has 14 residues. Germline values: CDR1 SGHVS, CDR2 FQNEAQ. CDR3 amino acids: CASSGQGPTGELFF. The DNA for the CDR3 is TGTGCCAGCAGCGGACAGGGACCCACCGGGGAGCTGTTTTTT.

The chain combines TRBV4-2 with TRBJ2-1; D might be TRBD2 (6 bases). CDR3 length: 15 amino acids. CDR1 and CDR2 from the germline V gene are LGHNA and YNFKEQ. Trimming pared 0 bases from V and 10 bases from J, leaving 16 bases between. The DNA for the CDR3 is TGTGCCAGCAGCCAAGACGTTCGGGGGTCGAGAGAGCAGTTCTTC. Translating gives CASSQDVRGSREQFF.

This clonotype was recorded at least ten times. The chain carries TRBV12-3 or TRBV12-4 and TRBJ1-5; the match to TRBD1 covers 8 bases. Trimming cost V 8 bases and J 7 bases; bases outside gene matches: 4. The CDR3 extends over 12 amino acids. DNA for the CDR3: TGTGCCAGCGGACAGGGCGGCCAGCCCCAGCATTTT. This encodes CASGQGGQPQHF.

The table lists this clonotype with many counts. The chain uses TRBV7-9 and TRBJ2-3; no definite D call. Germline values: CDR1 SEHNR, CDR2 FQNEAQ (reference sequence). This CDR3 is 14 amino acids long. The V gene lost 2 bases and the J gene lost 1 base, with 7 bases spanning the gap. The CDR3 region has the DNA TGTGCCAGCAGCTTAAGGGTTGGCACAGATACGCAGTATTTT. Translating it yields CASSLRVGTDTQYF. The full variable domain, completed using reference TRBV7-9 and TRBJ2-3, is DTGVSQNPRHKITKRGQNVTFRCDPISEHNRLYWYRQTLGQGPEFLTYFQNEAQLEKSRLLSDRFSAERPKGSFSTLEIQRTEQGDSAMYLCASSLRVGTDTQYFGPGTRLTVL.